These 11 T cell receptor beta chains were all obtained from the same sample, sequenced in a study of graft-versus-host responses after intestinal transplantation. Using immunoSEQ multiplex PCR, the repertoire was profiled, and TCRdb retains in-frame clones only, with some absent. The repertoire holds 12,000 or so clones, 93% seen once, with 20% to 25% in the top ten. The sample consisted of PBMCs, taken 109 to 110 days after intestinal transplant. The source is a human patient who received an intestinal transplant, so some T cells may come from the graft donor.

The rearrangement links TRBV18 to TRBJ2-2; possibly TRBD2 for D (5 bases). Germline V lookup: CDR1 KGHSH, CDR2 LQKENI. V lost 0 bases to trimming and J lost 7 bases, with 12 bases between them. The CDR3 is 15 amino acids. The DNA of the CDR3 is TGTGCCAGCTCACCACCTAGTCTAGCCGTCGGGGAGCTGTTTTTT. As protein: CASSPPSLAVGELFF.

The count of this clone is one. This rearrangement joins TRBV6-4 to TRBJ2-2; no clear D. This CDR3 has 13 amino acids. Between the trimmed V and J ends, which lost 3 bases and 3 bases, there was a span of 5 bases. Germline loops: CDR1 MRHNA, CDR2 SNTAGT. For the CDR3, the DNA is TGTGCCAGCAGTGATGGTGACACCGGGGAGCTGTTTTTT. It encodes CASSDGDTGELFF.

This chain links TRBV6-4 with TRBJ1-2, with D possibly matching TRBD1 (6 bases). The germline V gene encodes CDR1 MRHNA and CDR2 SNTAGT. CDR3 size: 15 residues. V lost 6 bases and J lost 2, with 16 bases in between. The chain's CDR3 is CASRPFGGQNYGYTF. The CDR3, as DNA: TGTGCCAGCAGACCCTTCGGGGGCCAAAACTATGGCTACACCTTC.

Written as DNA, the CDR3 is TGTGCTAGTGGTCCTAGGACAGGGGGGAATGGCTACACCTTC. As protein: CASGPRTGGNGYTF. The rearrangement uses TRBV12-5 and TRBJ1-2; 10 bases match TRBD1. The CDR3 consists of 14 residues. Germline V gene data show CDR1 as LGHNT and CDR2 as FRNRAP. V lost 5 bases to trimming and J lost 6 bases; unmatched junction nucleotides: 6.

The chain joins TRBV19 to TRBJ2-1; D may be TRBD1 (6 bases). Trimming cost V 3 bases and J 5 bases, with 11 bases left between them. Germline lookup yields CDR1 LNHDA and CDR2 SQIVND (reference sequence). This CDR3 region has 14 residues. The CDR3 loop is CASSIFQGNNEQFF. The CDR3 nucleotides read TGTGCCAGTAGTATTTTCCAGGGGAACAATGAGCAGTTCTTC.

The gene calls are TRBV27 and TRBJ1-6; D is unresolved. V dropped 2 bases and J dropped 8 bases, with 16 bases sitting between them. This CDR3 region has 16 residues. Looked up from germline, CDR1 is MNHEY and CDR2 is SMNVEV (reference sequence). CDR3 in amino acids: CASSLAAEMTDSPLHF. The CDR3 nucleotides are TGTGCCAGCAGTTTAGCGGCGGAAATGACCGATTCACCCCTCCACTTT.

The chain joins TRBV5-6 to TRBJ1-2, with D perhaps TRBD1 (6 bases). Trimming removed 5 bases from V and 3 bases from J, with 17 bases in between. The germline CDR1 and CDR2 sequences are SGHDT and YYEEEE. CDR3 length: 15 amino acids. The CDR3 coding sequence is TGTGCCAGCAGACCACAGGGCGATTATTACTATGGCTACACCTTC. Protein: CASRPQGDYYYGYTF.

The rearrangement uses TRBV7-2 and TRBJ2-3, with TRBD2 as a possible D gene (6 bases). The CDR3 totals 13 residues. Per the germline V gene, CDR1 is SGHTA and CDR2 is FQGNSA. V was pared by 4 bases and J by 6 bases, with 11 bases between. The CDR3 DNA reads TGTGCCAGCAGCTCTCTAGCGACGGATACGCAGTATTTT. This translates into CASSSLATDTQYF.

The V gene is TRBV6-5, the J gene TRBJ2-1; either TRBD1 or TRBD2 may supply D (6 bases each). Germline CDR1 reads MNHEY; CDR2 reads SVGAGI. The CDR3 is 15 residues long. Deletions cut 2 bases from V and 5 bases from J, with 13 bases between. The CDR3 is CASSYGGRADNEQFF. The CDR3 DNA is TGTGCCAGCAGTTACGGGGGGCGGGCCGACAATGAGCAGTTCTTC.

The V and J genes are TRBV11-3 and TRBJ2-2, with unresolved D. The CDR3 spans 13 residues. Trimming left V 5 bases short and J 1 base short, with 5 bases between. Per germline, CDR1 SGHNT and CDR2 YENEEA. The chain's CDR3 is CASSDRNTGELFF. The CDR3 DNA sequence: TGTGCCAGCAGCGATAGGAACACCGGGGAGCTGTTTTTT.

This rearrangement joins TRBV10-2 to TRBJ2-7; D is unclear. The CDR3 runs 15 residues. Trimming pared 0 bases from V and 3 bases from J, leaving 12 bases between. CDR1 and CDR2 from the germline V gene are WSHSY and SAAADI. In DNA form, the CDR3 reads TGCGCCAGCAGTGAGTCGATTAGTCGGAGCTACGAGCAGTACTTC. Its protein product is CASSESISRSYEQYF.